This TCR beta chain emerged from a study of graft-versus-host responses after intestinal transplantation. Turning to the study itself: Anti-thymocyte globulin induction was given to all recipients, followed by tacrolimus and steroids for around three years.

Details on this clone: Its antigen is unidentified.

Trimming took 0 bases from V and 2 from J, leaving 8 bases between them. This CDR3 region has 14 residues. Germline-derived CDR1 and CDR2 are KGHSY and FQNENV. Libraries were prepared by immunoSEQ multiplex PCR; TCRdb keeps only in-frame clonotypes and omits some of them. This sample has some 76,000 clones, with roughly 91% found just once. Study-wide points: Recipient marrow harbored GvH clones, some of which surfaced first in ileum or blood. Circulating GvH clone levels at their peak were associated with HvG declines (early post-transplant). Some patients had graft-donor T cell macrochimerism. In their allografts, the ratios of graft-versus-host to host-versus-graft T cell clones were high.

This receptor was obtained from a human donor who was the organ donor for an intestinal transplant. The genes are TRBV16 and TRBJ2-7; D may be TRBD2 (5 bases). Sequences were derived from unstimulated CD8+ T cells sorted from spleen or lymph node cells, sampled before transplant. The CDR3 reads CASSQSRGTYEQYF. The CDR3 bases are TGTGCCAGCAGCCAATCGAGAGGGACCTACGAGCAGTACTTC. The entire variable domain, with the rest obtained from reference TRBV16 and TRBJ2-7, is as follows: GEEVAQTPKHLVRGEGQKAKLYCAPIKGHSYVFWYQQVLKNEFKFLISFQNENVFDETGMPKERFSAKCLPNSPCSLEIQATKLEDSAVYFCASSQSRGTYEQYFGPGTRLTVT.